The present TCR beta chain was sequenced within a study of shared clonotypes between healthy human individuals. In the case of this clone: The target antigen is unknown.

Only in-frame clones appear in the TCRdb table, and some are missing; sequencing was by immunoSEQ multiplex PCR. This table holds 950,000 to 1,200,000 clones, approximately 77% found once. Study-level points and caveats: Non-shared clonotypes showed lower generation probabilities than clonotypes common to all four donors.

The length of the CDR3 is 14 residues. From germline, CDR1 is SGHDT and CDR2 YYEEEE. The V and J ends lost 0 bases and 6 bases, in that order; junction bases with no gene match: 3. This sequence originates from a young man in good health. Some clones in this sample may be carry-over from other donors' samples. This sequence joins TRBV5-6 and TRBJ2-1; the match to TRBD2 covers 7 bases. The sequenced sample was memory CD4+ T cells from PBMCs. The subset: CD45RA-negative fraction. The CDR3 nucleotides read TGTGCCAGCAGCTTGGGGACTAGGGGCAATGAGCAGTTCTTC. The encoded protein is CASSLGTRGNEQFF.